This is a list of T cell receptor beta chains from one sample in a study of T cell responses to AZD1222 COVID-19 vaccine. Sequenced by immunoSEQ multiplex PCR; TCRdb stores in-frame clones only, minus some. The sample has 140,000 to 150,000 clones, more than 70% seen once. The starting material was peripheral blood, obtained on day 0 of AZD1222 vaccination. The source is an adult in good health. CDR3s include the opening cysteine and the closing phenylalanine or tryptophan. The D gene is left open where the match is weak. Clone size is stated in some rows and not others, as once, few, many or a class when expanded.

v_call	clone_size	j_call	cdr3_length	d_call	cdr3_nt	cdr3_aa
TRBV5-6	-	TRBJ1-4	14	TRBD1	TGTGCCAGCAGCTTGACAGGGGTGGGTGAAAAACTGTTTTTT	CASSLTGVGEKLFF
TRBV6-4	-	TRBJ2-2	17	TRBD2	TGTGCCAGCAGTCCCGGGACTAGCGGGCCTGACACCGGGGAGCTGTTTTTT	CASSPGTSGPDTGELFF
TRBV5-1	-	TRBJ2-5	14	TRBD1	TGCGCCAGCAGCTCGGGACAGCCACAAGAGACCCAGTACTTC	CASSSGQPQETQYF
TRBV18	-	TRBJ1-5	15	-	TGTGCCAGCTCACCAAGCGGCCGAACGAATCAGCCCCAGCATTTT	CASSPSGRTNQPQHF
TRBV10-2	-	TRBJ2-7	13	-	TGCGCCAGCAGTTATGACAGAGCCTACGAGCAGTACTTC	CASSYDRAYEQYF
TRBV20-1	-	TRBJ1-2	10	-	TGCAGTGCTCCAGGGTATGGCTACACCTTC	CSAPGYGYTF
TRBV6-1	-	TRBJ2-7	16	TRBD1	TGTGCCAGCAGTGAGATCGGGACAGGGAGCTCCTACGAGCAGTACTTC	CASSEIGTGSSYEQYF
TRBV5-4	-	TRBJ2-7	14	-	TGTGCCAGCAGCTTGAGGGTGGGGTCCTACGAGCAGTACTTC	CASSLRVGSYEQYF
TRBV6-4	-	TRBJ1-2	11	-	TGTGCCAGCAAAGGGGATTATGGCTACACCTTC	CASKGDYGYTF
TRBV7-8	-	TRBJ2-1	14	-	TGTGCCAGCAGCTCAACGGACAGATACAATGAGCAGTTCTTC	CASSSTDRYNEQFF
TRBV11-2	-	TRBJ2-3	17	TRBD2	TGTGCCAGCAGCTTAGGAGTGGCGGGGGGTTCAACAGATACGCAGTATTTT	CASSLGVAGGSTDTQYF
TRBV7-6	-	TRBJ2-7	17	TRBD2	TGTGCCAGCAGCCAAGGGTGGGGCTCTAGCGGCCGAAGAGAGCAGTACTTC	CASSQGWGSSGRREQYF
TRBV10-3	-	TRBJ1-1	14	-	TGTGCCATCAGGCCTGAGTTACCGAACACTGAAGCTTTCTTT	CAIRPELPNTEAFF
TRBV7-2	once	TRBJ1-6	13	-	TGTGCCAGCAGCCGGCAGACGCCCACCGCCCTCCACTTT	CASSRQTPTALHF
TRBV7-2	-	TRBJ2-3	15	-	TGTGCCAGCAGCGAAGGGACCTCCCGGAGGATTACGCAGTATTTT	CASSEGTSRRITQYF
TRBV27	-	TRBJ2-7	14	TRBD1	TGTGCCAGCAGTATAAGACAGGGAGCCTACGAGCAGTACTTC	CASSIRQGAYEQYF
TRBV29-1	-	TRBJ1-2	15	-	TGCAGCGTTGAAGTACCAGGACAGAGCGATCATGGCTACACCTTC	CSVEVPGQSDHGYTF
TRBV14	-	TRBJ1-1	11	-	TGTGCCAGCAGCCAGTCAGGGTGGGCTTTCTTT	CASSQSGWAFF
TRBV7-9	-	TRBJ1-2	14	-	TGTGCCAGCAGCTTAGGCACAGGGTACTATGGCTACACCTTC	CASSLGTGYYGYTF
TRBV9	-	TRBJ1-6	15	TRBD1	TGTGCCAGCAGCGGCTCCGGGACAGGCAATTCACCCCTCCACTTT	CASSGSGTGNSPLHF
TRBV7-2	-	TRBJ2-4	16	TRBD1	TGTGCCAGCAGCCCCCCCGGACAGGGTGTCAAAAACATTCAGTACTTC	CASSPPGQGVKNIQYF
TRBV9	few	TRBJ2-1	19	-	TGTGCCAGCAGCGTAGGGGGTCGGGTGTGGCTGAAGTCCTACAATGAGCAGTTCTTC	CASSVGGRVWLKSYNEQFF
TRBV11-2	-	TRBJ2-5	13	-	TGTGCCAGCAGCTTCGACCGACAAGAGACCCAGTACTTC	CASSFDRQETQYF
TRBV5-1	-	TRBJ1-6	15	-	TGCGCCAGCAGGGGGCTCGAGGGGGGAAATTCACCCCTCCACTTT	CASRGLEGGNSPLHF
TRBV12-3/TRBV12-4	-	TRBJ2-3	12	-	TGTGCCAGCAGTTTACCCGGAGATACGCAGTATTTT	CASSLPGDTQYF
TRBV6-6	-	TRBJ2-5	14	-	TGTGCCAGCAGTAAGGGACGGGAACAAGAGACCCAGTACTTC	CASSKGREQETQYF
TRBV4-3	-	TRBJ2-7	17	TRBD1	TGCGCCAGCAGCCGTTCATTCGGGACAGCTAATTCCTACGAGCAGTACTTC	CASSRSFGTANSYEQYF